This TCR beta chain was profiled in a study of CD8 T cells in ankylosing spondylitis. Libraries for TCR beta were made by quantitative 5'-RACE with molecular barcodes. TCRdb ran MiXCR on the 5' RACE reads and lists one entry per CDR3 protein. The sample holds over 600,000 distinct CDR3 sequences, over 15% seen once. Germline V gene sequence: CDR1 DFQATT, CDR2 SNEGSKA (reference sequence). The CDR3 runs 12 residues. V lost 0 bases to trimming and J lost 3 bases, with 6 bases between them. This clonotype has more than one count but fewer than ten. The antigen remains undetermined. Study outcomes and limitations: Disease-linked clones, CD8+, were relatively rare in peripheral blood. Seemingly characteristic of ankylosing spondylitis blood was a TCR beta motif consisting of about 8 highly homologous variants.

The chain uses TRBV20-1 and TRBJ2-7, with D perhaps TRBD2 (5 bases). Sequenced material: blood, either unsorted or a sorted T cell fraction (not recorded which). The clonotype originates from a male donor with ankylosing spondylitis. The CDR3 loop is CSARDRDYEQYF. In DNA form, the CDR3 reads TGCAGTGCTAGAGATCGGGACTACGAGCAGTACTTC.